Given below is one T cell receptor beta chain in context. The data belong to a study of blood T cell repertoires in COVID-19. Study details: COVID-19 samples from acute and convalescent phases originated in the United States, Italy and Spain. Sources were T cells, B-cell-depleted T cells, or PBMCs; the material itself was cDNA or gDNA.

This CDR3 has 14 amino acids. Losses at the gene ends were 5 bases for V and 2 bases for J; bases not matched to a gene: 3. CDR1 and CDR2 (germline): LNHDA, SQIVND (reference sequence). In the source study's methods: Using reference gene primer amplification, nucleated cell counts were estimated. Sequenced by immunoSEQ multiplex PCR; TCRdb stores in-frame clones only, minus some. Clone size and V and J calls were adopted from that table, with D and trimming inferred from the DNA. The data hold 90,000 to 130,000 clones, with around nine tenths observed a single time. The sequencing input was peripheral blood. V usage is TRBV19 and J usage is TRBJ2-7; 10 bases fit TRBD1. The TCR was taken from a man aged 40-55 years with acute or convalescent COVID-19. The CDR3 region is CASSADRGAYEQYF. Written as DNA, the CDR3 is TGTGCCAGTAGTGCGGACAGGGGGGCCTACGAGCAGTACTTC.